This T cell receptor beta chain was identified during a study of cytomegalovirus exposure and HLA in healthy donors (dated by TCRdb to 2015 to 2018). Broadly, across the study: An earlier analysis of several hundred of the donors reported roughly 270 Gb of sequence data and roughly 110 million unique TCR beta sequences from roughly 200 million T cells. An early release covering 500 to 750 HLA-typed donors comprised 300 to 350 gigabases of sequencing data and 65 million to 100 million unique TCR sequences. Of the 398 genotyped donors, approximately 83% fell in the genetic ancestry cluster associated with self-reported Caucasian donors. The study aimed to test whether signatures of past pathogen exposure could be identified by cataloging public T cell receptors. Using immunosequencing, the study profiled T cell repertoires from 550 to 750 subjects and related those repertoires to cytomegalovirus serostatus. In addition to the first cohort of 666 subjects, a separate validation cohort of approximately 130 different subjects was used. To predict cytomegalovirus infection status, the study brought together high-throughput TCR immunosequencing, statistical association of individual TCRs with disease status, and machine learning. To study patterns of TCR occurrence, a later analysis re-analyzed previously published TCR beta repertoires from several hundred donors and added high-resolution HLA genotyping. In the later analysis, no new phenotypic data were used to find candidate immune exposures; instead, reliance was placed on TCR beta sequences and their occurrence across donors. To decide whether each TCR beta V gene segment behaved as functional or pseudogenic, an earlier analysis of approximately 600 of the donors relied on high-throughput TCR beta sequencing. Donor age, sex, ethnicity and CMV serostatus were collected together with the repertoire data. A later genetic analysis used genome-wide SNP genotypes for 398 of the 666 donors, treating that subset as a discovery cohort. All discovery cohort repertoires had been generated on a single sequencing platform. HLA typing covered class I and class II loci at four-digit resolution. The number of typed donors differed by locus: 629-630 for A, B, C, DRB1 and DQB1; approximately 530 for DQA1; approximately 610 for DPA1; and about 450 for DPB1. Five DR-DQ haplotypes were handled as single units for association and clustering because linkage in the cohort was strong. Across 300 to 500 genotyped donors of the cohort, an average of approximately 220,000 unique TCR beta nucleotide sequences per donor were sequenced, and roughly 17% of those sequences were non-productive.

The cohort comprised more than 550 healthy bone marrow donors. Cohort members were all nominally healthy when sampled, although unrecorded immune exposures were likely present. The donor tested CMV seronegative and was one of the 352 seronegative cohort members. A peripheral blood sample was provided by each donor, and peripheral blood mononuclear cells were used for TCR beta sequencing. The Qiagen DNeasy Blood Extraction Kit was used to extract genomic DNA from the blood cell samples. The library was made by the immunoSEQ multiplex PCR assay. A mixture of 60 forward primers for TCR Vbeta segments and 13 reverse primers for TCR Jbeta segments was used in the multiplex PCR. A multiplex PCR assay on genomic DNA amplified the CDR3 region of rearranged TCR beta genes. The Illumina HiSeq System was used to sequence the amplified TCR beta libraries as 87-base-pair reads. As for how the authors treated the data: In a later analysis, approximately 74 million unique TCR beta chains were counted across the roughly 670 repertoires, and roughly 10 million of these chains were shared by at least two donors. A nearest-neighbor algorithm error-corrected the raw reads and collapsed the reads into unique sequences, merging closely related sequences to remove PCR and sequencing errors. CDR3 sequences were aligned to IMGT reference sequences to assign V, D and J gene segments. For a sequence to be retained, at least a six-nucleotide match to both a V gene segment and a J gene segment was required. A rearrangement was called productive if the CDR3 had no stop codons and remained in frame with V and J, and every other rearrangement was called non-productive. CDR3 was defined according to IMGT convention as the region running from the second conserved V-encoded cysteine to the conserved J-encoded phenylalanine. In an earlier analysis of more than 550 of the donors, sequences lacking an unambiguous match to a single V gene segment were excluded. An earlier analysis of a few hundred of the donors called V segments functional above 56.7% productive rearrangements and segregating when the between-donor standard deviation exceeded 5%. A statistical classification framework was built to diagnose cytomegalovirus status from the catalog of TCR beta chain sequences. In a later analysis, TCR nucleotide sequences were compared against IMGT/GENE-DB human TR gene sequences so that V and J genes could be assigned. The TCRdist pipeline was used in a later analysis to assign CDR3 sequences and most-parsimonious VDJ recombination scenarios. In a later analysis, each TCR beta chain was defined by its CDR3 amino acid sequence together with its V-gene family, and reads without a unique V-gene family were excluded. A later analysis removed 592 highly shared, low-generation-probability nucleotide sequences to deal with suspected cross-contamination and a sequencing artifact. For each public chain, a later analysis derived a clonal expansion index from normalized ranks of inferred template counts within each repertoire. Generation probabilities in a later analysis came from a VDJ recombination model fitted to out-of-frame rearrangements, and those results were checked against IGoR. Hypergeometric tests were used in a later analysis to score TCR-TCR, TCR-HLA and TCR-CMV co-occurrence, with a repertoire-size bias correction applied to the TCR pairs. A later analysis estimated false discovery rates by permuting HLA or CMV assignments 20 times. In a later analysis, co-occurring TCRs were grouped with DBSCAN, and TCRdist sequence similarity was added when clustering was performed within HLA-allele-positive subsets. For co-occurrence clustering, repertoires with fewer than 30,000 or more than 120,000 public chains were excluded, along with four to six repertoires with anomalous nucleotide sharing. The source is immuneACCESS, and TCRdb retained only in-frame sequences with V and J called. Part of the clones is not carried over; for the studies checked, unresolved V genes explain less than half of this, and the remainder is unexplained. That table gives V, J and clone size, and the DNA gave D and trimming. The sample table records under 200,000 clones; roughly four fifths of these occur just once. Approximately 2% of the sample lies in the top ten.

Reading the germline V gene gives CDR1 MGHRA and CDR2 YSYEKL. V is cut by 4 bases and J by 1 base, and the space between the germline ends is 17 bases. Reading from cysteine to phenylalanine, the CDR3 counts 17 amino acids. Only the CDR3 portion is preserved as DNA: 51 bases, with reading frame beginning at the first base. Here is what the overall study found, with its caveats: The cohort was sequenced for TCR beta chains only, and without alpha or paired-chain data the features that could be detected were limited. In a later analysis, several top co-occurrence clusters were reported to appear linked to parvovirus B19, influenza, CMV and Epstein-Barr virus. A later analysis found that HLA-associated TCR beta chains were more clonally expanded and had lower generation probabilities than equally common non-associated chains. In vitro tests confirmed that a few of the cytomegalovirus-associated TCR beta chains recognize cytomegalovirus antigens. A group of highly shared sequence variants was considered likely to be a technical artifact of the sequencing pipeline. A further reported finding was that TCR beta sequences accurately predicted the HLA-A and HLA-B alleles for most subjects in the first cohort. The 87-base-pair reads could not distinguish some IMGT-functional V segments, including TRBV6-2 and TRBV6-3, so those segments were excluded. Linkage disequilibrium might explain the correlated functional status among segregating V segments, but an unknown experimental factor could not be excluded. In a later analysis, 15,000 to 20,000 TCR beta sequences were associated with specific HLA alleles at a false discovery rate of 0.05. V-gene and J-gene trimming of TCR beta chains was associated with a missense DCLRE1C variant in a later genetic analysis, and the association was replicated in an independent cohort. Strong co-occurrence of HLA alleles, especially DR and DQ, made assigning TCR associations to individual alleles difficult. Most TCR sequences were seen in very few donors, while some public TCRs were found in many individuals. Broadly in line with IMGT annotations, most TCR beta V segments showed up in productive rearrangements about 87% or about 30% of the time in an earlier analysis of several hundred of the donors. Because HLA typing was unavailable for some donors at each locus, only the typed subset was used in association tests. Sequencing depth was assumed to be roughly uniform across donors in the presence/absence analyses, though that assumption may not hold. According to the authors, the approach could potentially be generalized to other disease states and immunological phenotypes. The earlier analysis of approximately 560 of the donors excluded approximately 17 rarely observed V segments, including chromosome 9 orphons, because counts were too low. The classifier was reported to diagnose cytomegalovirus status with high specificity and sensitivity in both the original cohort and the validation cohort. In a later analysis, TCR association rates were found to vary across HLA loci, with the most associated TCRs seen for DRB1 alleles and the fewest for HLA-C alleles. According to a later genetic analysis, donors in an Asian-associated ancestry cluster had fewer N-insertions in productive TCRs than the approximately 630-donor mean. In a later analysis, most CMV-associated TCR beta chains were found to appear HLA-restricted, with HLA associations seemingly driven largely by CMV exposure. The only immune exposure information available for the cohort was CMV serostatus. The study listed 150 to 200 TCR beta chains as associated with cytomegalovirus.

Regarding this clone: It has no known antigen specificity. No much larger clone exists at a distance of one base, and base qualities are not known.

Sequenced: PBMCs. This TCR was recovered from a woman between 18 and 29 years old in good health and CMV-seronegative. This chain joins TRBV4-1 to TRBJ1-5, with no confidently assigned D gene. The CDR3 protein sequence reads: CASSPTRSGLSNQPQHF. The base sequence is TGCGCCAGCAGCCCCACCCGGAGTGGGTTGAGCAATCAGCCCCAGCATTTT.